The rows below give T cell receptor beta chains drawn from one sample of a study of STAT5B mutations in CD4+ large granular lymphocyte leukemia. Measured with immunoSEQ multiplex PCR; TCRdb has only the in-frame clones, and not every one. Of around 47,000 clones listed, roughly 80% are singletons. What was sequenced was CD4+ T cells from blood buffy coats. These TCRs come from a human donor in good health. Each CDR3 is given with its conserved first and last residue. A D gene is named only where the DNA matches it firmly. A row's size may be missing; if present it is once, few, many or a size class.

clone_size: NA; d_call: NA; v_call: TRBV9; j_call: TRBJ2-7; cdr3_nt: TGTGCCAGCAGCGTAGAGCCGGGACAAGCCTACGAGCAGTACTTC; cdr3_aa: CASSVEPGQAYEQYF
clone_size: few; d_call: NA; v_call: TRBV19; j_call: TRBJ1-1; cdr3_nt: TGTGCCAGTAGTACCATTGGGAGTACTGAAGCTTTCTTT; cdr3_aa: CASSTIGSTEAFF
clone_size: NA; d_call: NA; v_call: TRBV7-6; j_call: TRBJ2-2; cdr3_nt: TGTGCCAGCAGCTTGAACCGACCATCGAACACCGGGGAGCTGTTTTTT; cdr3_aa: CASSLNRPSNTGELFF
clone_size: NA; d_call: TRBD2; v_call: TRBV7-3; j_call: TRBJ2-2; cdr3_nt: TGTGCCAGCAGCTTTAGCGGGGGGGCCGGCACCGGGGAGCTGTTTTTT; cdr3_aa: CASSFSGGAGTGELFF
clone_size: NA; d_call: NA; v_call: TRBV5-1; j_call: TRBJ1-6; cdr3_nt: TGCGCCAGCAGCTTGGAGGGGAGCAATTCACCCCTCCACTTT; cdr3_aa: CASSLEGSNSPLHF
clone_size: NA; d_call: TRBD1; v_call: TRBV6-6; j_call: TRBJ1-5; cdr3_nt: TGTGCCAGCAGCCGACAGGGGAGTCAGCCCCAGCATTTT; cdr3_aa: CASSRQGSQPQHF
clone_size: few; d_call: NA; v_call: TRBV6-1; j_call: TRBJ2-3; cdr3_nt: TGTGCCAGCAGTGAAGCCGGGGGACGGTCAGATACGCAGTATTTT; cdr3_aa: CASSEAGGRSDTQYF
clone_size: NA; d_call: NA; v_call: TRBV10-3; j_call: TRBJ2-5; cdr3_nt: TGTGCCACCAGGAAGGCACTTCGGGACACCCGGAATGACGAGTACTTC; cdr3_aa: CATRKALRDTRNDEYF
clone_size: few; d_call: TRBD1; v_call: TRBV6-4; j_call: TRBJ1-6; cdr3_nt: TGTGCCAGCAGTGCTAGGGACAGGGACAATTCACCCCTCCACTTT; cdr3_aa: CASSARDRDNSPLHF
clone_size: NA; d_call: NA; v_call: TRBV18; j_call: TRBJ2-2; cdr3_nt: TGTGCCAGCTCACCTGACTGGACAGCGGTCACCGGGGAGCTGTTTTTT; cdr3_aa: CASSPDWTAVTGELFF
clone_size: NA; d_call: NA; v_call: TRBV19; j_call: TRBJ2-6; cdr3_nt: TGTGCCAGTGAAAGGGGTTCTGGGGCCAACGTCCTGACTTTC; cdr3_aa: CASERGSGANVLTF
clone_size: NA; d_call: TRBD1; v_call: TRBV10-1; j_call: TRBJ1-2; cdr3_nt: TGCGCCAGCAGCGGAGGGACAGGGCACGGCTACACCTTC; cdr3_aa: CASSGGTGHGYTF
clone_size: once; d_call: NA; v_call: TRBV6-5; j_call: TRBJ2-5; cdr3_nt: TGTGCCAGCAGTTACGGAGGGAAGGAGACCCAGTACTTC; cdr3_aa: CASSYGGKETQYF
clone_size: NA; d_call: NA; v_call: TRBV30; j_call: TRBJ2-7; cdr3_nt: TGTGCCTGGAGTGCCCTCCTAGGATCTCTAGATGGGCAGTACTTC; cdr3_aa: CAWSALLGSLDGQYF
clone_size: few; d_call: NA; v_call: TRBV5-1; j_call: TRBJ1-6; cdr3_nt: TGCGCCAGCAGCGGGGGGGCTAATTCACCCCTCCACTTT; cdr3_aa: CASSGGANSPLHF
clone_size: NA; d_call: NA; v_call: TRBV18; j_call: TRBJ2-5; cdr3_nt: TGTGCCAGCTCACCACCCGGGACAAAAGAGACCCAGTACTTC; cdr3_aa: CASSPPGTKETQYF
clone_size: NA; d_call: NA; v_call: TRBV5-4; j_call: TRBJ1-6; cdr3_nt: TGTGCCAGCAGCTTCCGTGGCTCGAATTCACCCCTCCACTTT; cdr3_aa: CASSFRGSNSPLHF
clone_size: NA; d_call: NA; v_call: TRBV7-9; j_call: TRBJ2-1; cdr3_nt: TGTGCCAGCAGCTTACGCGCAGGCTACAATGAGCAGTTCTTC; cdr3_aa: CASSLRAGYNEQFF
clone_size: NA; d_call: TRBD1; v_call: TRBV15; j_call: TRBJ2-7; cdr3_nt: TGTGCCACCAGCAGAGATCGGGGGACCGGGACAGGGTACATCTACGAGCAGTACTTC; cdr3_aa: CATSRDRGTGTGYIYEQYF
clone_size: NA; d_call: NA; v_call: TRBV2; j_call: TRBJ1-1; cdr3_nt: TGTGCCAGCAGCCCAGAGGGGGTTGGGATAGCTTTCTTT; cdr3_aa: CASSPEGVGIAFF
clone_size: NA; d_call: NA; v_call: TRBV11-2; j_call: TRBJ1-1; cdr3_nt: TGTGCCAGCAGTCGTCAGGGGAACACTGAAGCTTTCTTT; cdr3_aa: CASSRQGNTEAFF
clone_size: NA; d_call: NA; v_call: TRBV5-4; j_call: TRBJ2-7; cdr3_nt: TGTGCCAGCAGTTCTGGACTGGGTAGCACCTCCTACGAGCAGTACTTC; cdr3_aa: CASSSGLGSTSYEQYF
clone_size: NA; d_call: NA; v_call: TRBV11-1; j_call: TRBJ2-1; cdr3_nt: TGTGCCAGCAGCTTAATCCATGAGCAGTTCTTC; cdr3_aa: CASSLIHEQFF
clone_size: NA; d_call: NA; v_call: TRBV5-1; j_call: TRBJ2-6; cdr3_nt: TGCGCCAGCGGCAGACAAAACTCTGGGGCCAACGTCCTGACTTTC; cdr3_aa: CASGRQNSGANVLTF
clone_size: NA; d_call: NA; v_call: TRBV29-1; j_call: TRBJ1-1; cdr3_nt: TGCAGCGTGCGGAGGGGGGGAAGCACTGAAGCTTTCTTT; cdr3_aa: CSVRRGGSTEAFF
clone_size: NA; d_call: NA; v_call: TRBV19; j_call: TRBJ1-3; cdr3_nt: TGTGCCAGTAGTATTCTGCCAGCCGGAAACACCATATATTTT; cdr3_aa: CASSILPAGNTIYF
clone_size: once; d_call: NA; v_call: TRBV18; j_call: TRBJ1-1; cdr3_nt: TGTGCCAGCTCACCAAAGGCAGGGCTTGAAGCTTTCTTT; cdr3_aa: CASSPKAGLEAFF
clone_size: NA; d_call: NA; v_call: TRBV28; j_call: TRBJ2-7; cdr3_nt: TGTGCCAGCAGTTTCAGGGTATACGAGCAGTACTTC; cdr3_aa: CASSFRVYEQYF
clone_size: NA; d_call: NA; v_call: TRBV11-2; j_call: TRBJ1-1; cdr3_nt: TGTGCCAGCAGCTATACTACAGGGAGCAGCACTGAAGCTTTCTTT; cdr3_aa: CASSYTTGSSTEAFF
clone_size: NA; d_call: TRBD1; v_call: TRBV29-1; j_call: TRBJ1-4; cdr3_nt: TGCAGCGTAACGACAGGGGACGAAAAACTGTTTTTT; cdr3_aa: CSVTTGDEKLFF
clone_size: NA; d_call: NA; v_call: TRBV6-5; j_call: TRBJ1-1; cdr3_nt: TGTGCCAGCAGTGCGACATACAACACTGAAGCTTTCTTT; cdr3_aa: CASSATYNTEAFF
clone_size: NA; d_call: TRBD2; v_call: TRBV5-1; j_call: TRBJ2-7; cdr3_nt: TGCGCCAGCAGCTTGGGCGTGACTCTTCTAGCGGGAGGGCTCGGCGAGCAGTACTTC; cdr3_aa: CASSLGVTLLAGGLGEQYF
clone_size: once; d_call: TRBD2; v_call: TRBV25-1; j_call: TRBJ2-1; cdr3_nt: TGTGCCAGCAGTGTTCCGGGGGGACTTTACAATGAGCAGTTCTTC; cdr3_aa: CASSVPGGLYNEQFF
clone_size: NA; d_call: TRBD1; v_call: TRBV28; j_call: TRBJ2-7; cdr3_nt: TGTGCCAGCAGCGAGGGACAGCTCCAGGGTCAGTACTTC; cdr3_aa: CASSEGQLQGQYF
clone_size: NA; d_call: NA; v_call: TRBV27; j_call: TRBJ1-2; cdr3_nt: TGTGCCAGCAGGTTGACCCCAGGCTATGGCTACACCTTC; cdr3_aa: CASRLTPGYGYTF
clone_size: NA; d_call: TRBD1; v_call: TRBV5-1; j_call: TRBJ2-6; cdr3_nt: TGCGCCAGCAGCTTTACAGGGGGCGGTGGGGCCAACGTCCTGACTTTC; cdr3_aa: CASSFTGGGGANVLTF